This TCR beta chain was identified in a study of persistence of HIV-infected CD4 T cells. Overall study: A couple of participants gave one leukapheresis sample; others gave up to roughly 180 mL blood repeatedly.

The libraries were made with immunoSEQ version 4 in survey mode. TCRdb's copy holds only in-frame clones and misses some; the assay was immunoSEQ multiplex PCR. The sample has approximately 6,800 clones, around 80% seen once. The stimulus was lysate of CMV-infected fibroblasts, about 11 ug/mL. Sorting selected CD4+ T cells upregulating both CD40 ligand and CD69. Germline V gene lookup returns CDR1 KGHSH and CDR2 LQKENI. The CDR3 is 15 amino acids. Trimming shortened V by 0 bases and J by 7 bases, and 15 bases separated the two germline ends. Comments on this clone: What it binds is not known.

The rearrangement links TRBV18 to TRBJ1-2; D is possibly TRBD1 (5 bases). This TCR was sampled from an adult woman with HIV who was CMV-seropositive. The specimen was CD4+ T cells sorted from PBMCs after 18-hour stimulation, collected from a patient who received antiretroviral therapy. The CDR3 DNA follows: TGTGCCAGCTCACCACCGGGGCAGGGTAATCGTGGCTACACCTTC. It yields the protein CASSPPGQGNRGYTF.